This T cell receptor beta chain was sequenced in a study of blood T cell repertoires in COVID-19. Study-wide background: T cells, B-cell-depleted T cells, or PBMCs supplied cDNA or gDNA.

Living in 24 US areas, the participants were between about 18 and 100 years of age. Donors in Cohort 3 counted as recovered after two negative PCRs, clearance, or symptom resolution. In the authors' workflow: Researchers report that nucleated cell counts were estimated from reference gene primer amplification. TCRdb's copy holds only in-frame clones and misses some; the assay was immunoSEQ multiplex PCR. V and J calls and clone size come straight from that table; D and trimming were deduced from the DNA. The sample yields 250,000 to 350,000 clones, roughly 90% seen once. This CDR3 region has 15 residues. Germline-derived CDR1 and CDR2 are MNHEY and SVGEGT. V was clipped by 5 bases and J by 2 bases; unmatched bases: 6.

The specimen sequenced was PBMCs or T cells enriched from blood (not recorded which). This clonotype originated in a young woman who had recovered from COVID-19. This chain links TRBV6-2 or TRBV6-3 with TRBJ1-5, with 7 bases fitting TRBD1. The CDR3 loop is CASSRPGGRNQPQHF. The CDR3 DNA is TGTGCCAGCAGTCGACCAGGGGGTCGCAATCAGCCCCAGCATTTT.